Sequencing of this T cell receptor (beta chain) was carried out in a study of blood T cell repertoires in COVID-19. Trimming at V came to 6 bases and at J to 2 bases, leaving 0 bases not matched to a gene. This CDR3 contains 14 residues. Germline values: CDR1 ENHRY, CDR2 SYGVKD. Generated by immunoSEQ multiplex PCR, the TCRdb table keeps only in-frame clones and is missing some. The sample holds around 50,000 clones, around four fifths seen once. Sample: PBMCs or T cells enriched from blood (not recorded which). The chain joins TRBV10-3 to TRBJ2-1; TRBD2 matches at 11 bases. The TCR originated in a woman between 50 and 59 years old with acute COVID-19. The CDR3 DNA reads as TGTGCCATCAGGACTAGCGGGGCCTACAATGAGCAGTTCTTC. Translating it yields CAIRTSGAYNEQFF.